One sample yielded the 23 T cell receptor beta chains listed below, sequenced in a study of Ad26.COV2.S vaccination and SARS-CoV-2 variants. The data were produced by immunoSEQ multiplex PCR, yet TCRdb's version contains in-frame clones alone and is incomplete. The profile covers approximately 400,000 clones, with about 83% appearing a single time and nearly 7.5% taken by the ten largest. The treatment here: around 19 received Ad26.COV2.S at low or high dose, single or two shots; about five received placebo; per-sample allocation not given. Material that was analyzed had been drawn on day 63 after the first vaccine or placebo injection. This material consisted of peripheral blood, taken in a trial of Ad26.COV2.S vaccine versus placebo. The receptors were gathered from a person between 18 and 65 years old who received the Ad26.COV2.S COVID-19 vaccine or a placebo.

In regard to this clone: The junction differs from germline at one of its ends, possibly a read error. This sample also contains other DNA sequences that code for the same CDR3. The CDR3 nucleotides read TGTGCCAGTAGCTTAGCCAGGGGGCATTCACCCCTCCACTTT. This codes for CASSLARGHSPLHF. This chain connects TRBV7-2 to TRBJ1-6, with TRBD1 matching over 8 bases. The CDR3 runs to 14 residues. Per the germline V gene, CDR1 is SGHTA and CDR2 is FQGNSA. Filled out from reference TRBV7-2 and TRBJ1-6, the complete variable domain reads GAGVSQSPSNKVTEKGKDVELRCDPISGHTALYWYRQSLGQGLEFLIYFQGNSAPDKSGLPSDRFSAERTGGSVSTLTIQRTQQEDSAVYLCASSLARGHSPLHFGNGTRLTVT.

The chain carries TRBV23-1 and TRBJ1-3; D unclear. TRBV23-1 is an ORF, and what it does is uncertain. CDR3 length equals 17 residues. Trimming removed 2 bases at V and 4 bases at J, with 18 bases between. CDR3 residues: CASSQMGRASLGNTIYF. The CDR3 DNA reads TGCGCCAGCAGTCAAATGGGGAGGGCGAGCCTGGGAAACACCATATATTTT.

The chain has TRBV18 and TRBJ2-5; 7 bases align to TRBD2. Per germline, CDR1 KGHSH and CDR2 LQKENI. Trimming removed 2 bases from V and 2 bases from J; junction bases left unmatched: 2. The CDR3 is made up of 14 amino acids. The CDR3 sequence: CASSPYGGQETQYF. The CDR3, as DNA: TGTGCCAGCTCACCATACGGGGGGCAAGAGACCCAGTACTTC.

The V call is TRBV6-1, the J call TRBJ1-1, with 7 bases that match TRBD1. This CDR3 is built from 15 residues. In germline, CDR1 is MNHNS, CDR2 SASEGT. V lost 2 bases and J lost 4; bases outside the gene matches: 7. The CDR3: CASSERQGRSTEAFF. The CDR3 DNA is TGTGCCAGCAGTGAAAGACAGGGCCGGAGCACTGAAGCTTTCTTT.

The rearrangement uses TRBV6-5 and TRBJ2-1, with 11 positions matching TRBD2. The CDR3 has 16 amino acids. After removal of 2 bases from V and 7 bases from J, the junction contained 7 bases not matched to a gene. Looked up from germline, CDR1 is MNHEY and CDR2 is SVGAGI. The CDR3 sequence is CASSYRIAGGMNEQFF. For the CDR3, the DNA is TGTGCCAGCAGTTACAGGATAGCGGGAGGGATGAATGAGCAGTTCTTC.

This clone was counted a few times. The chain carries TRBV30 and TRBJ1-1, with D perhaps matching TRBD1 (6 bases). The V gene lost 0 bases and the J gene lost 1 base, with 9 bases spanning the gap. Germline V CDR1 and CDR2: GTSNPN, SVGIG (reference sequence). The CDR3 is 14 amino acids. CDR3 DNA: TGTGCCTGGAGTGTGATGACAGGGAACACTGAAGCTTTCTTT. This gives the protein CAWSVMTGNTEAFF.

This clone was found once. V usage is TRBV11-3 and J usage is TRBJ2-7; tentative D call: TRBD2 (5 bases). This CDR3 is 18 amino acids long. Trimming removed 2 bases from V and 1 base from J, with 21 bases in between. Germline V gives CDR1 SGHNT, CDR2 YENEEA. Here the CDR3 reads CASSLSIVGAVGSYEQYF. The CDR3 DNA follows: TGTGCCAGCAGCTTAAGTATCGTCGGAGCGGTAGGGTCCTACGAGCAGTACTTC.

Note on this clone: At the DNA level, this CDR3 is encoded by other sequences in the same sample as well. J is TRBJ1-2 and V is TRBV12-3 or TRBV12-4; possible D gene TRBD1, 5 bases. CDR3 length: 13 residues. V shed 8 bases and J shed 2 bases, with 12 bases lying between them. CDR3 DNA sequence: TGTGCCAGCTCCCTCGGGGGGAACTATGGCTACACCTTC. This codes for CASSLGGNYGYTF.

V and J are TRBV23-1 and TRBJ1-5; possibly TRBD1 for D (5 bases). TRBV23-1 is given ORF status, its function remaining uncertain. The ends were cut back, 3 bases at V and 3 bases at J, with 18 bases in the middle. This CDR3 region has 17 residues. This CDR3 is CASSHPEDHRINQPQHF. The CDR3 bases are TGCGCCAGCAGTCACCCCGAGGATCACAGGATCAATCAGCCCCAGCATTTT.

The chain's CDR3 is CASSLAATGQGYGYTF. The CDR3 nucleotides read TGCGCCAGCAGCTTGGCCGCAACAGGTCAAGGGTATGGCTACACCTTC. V and J are TRBV5-1 and TRBJ1-2; D perhaps matches TRBD1 (5 bases). Trimming cost V 0 bases and J 5 bases, with 17 bases left between them. The CDR3 runs 16 residues. In germline, CDR1 is SGHRS, CDR2 YFSETQ.

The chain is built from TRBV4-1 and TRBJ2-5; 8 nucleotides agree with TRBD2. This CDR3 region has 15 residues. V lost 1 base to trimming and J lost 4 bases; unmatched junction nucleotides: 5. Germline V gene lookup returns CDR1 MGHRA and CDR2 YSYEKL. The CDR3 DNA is TGCGCCAGCAGCCAAGTATACGGGGGGGTAGAGACCCAGTACTTC. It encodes CASSQVYGGVETQYF.

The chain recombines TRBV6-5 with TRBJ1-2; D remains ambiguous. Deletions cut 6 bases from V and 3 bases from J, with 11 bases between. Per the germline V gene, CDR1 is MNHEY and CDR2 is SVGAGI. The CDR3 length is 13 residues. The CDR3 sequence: CASSLVEDYGYTF. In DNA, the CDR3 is TGTGCCAGCAGCCTCGTCGAAGACTATGGCTACACCTTC.

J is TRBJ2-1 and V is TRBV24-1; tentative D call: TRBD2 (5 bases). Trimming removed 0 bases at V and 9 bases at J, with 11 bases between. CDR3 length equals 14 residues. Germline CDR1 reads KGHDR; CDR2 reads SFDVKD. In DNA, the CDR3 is TGTGCCACCAGTGATTTGGGTCCAGAGGGTGAGCAGTTCTTC. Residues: CATSDLGPEGEQFF.

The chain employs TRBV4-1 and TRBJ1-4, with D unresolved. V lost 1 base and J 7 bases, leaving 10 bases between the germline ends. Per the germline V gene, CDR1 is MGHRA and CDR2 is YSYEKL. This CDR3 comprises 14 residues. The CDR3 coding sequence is TGCGCCAGCAGCCAAGTACGGAGCAGTGAAAAACTGTTTTTT. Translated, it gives CASSQVRSSEKLFF.

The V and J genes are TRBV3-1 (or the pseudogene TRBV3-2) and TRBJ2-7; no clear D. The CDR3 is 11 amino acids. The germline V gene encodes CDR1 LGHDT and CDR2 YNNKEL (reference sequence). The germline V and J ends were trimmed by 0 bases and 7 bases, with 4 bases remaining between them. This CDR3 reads CASSQDWEQYF. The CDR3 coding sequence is TGTGCCAGCAGCCAAGACTGGGAGCAGTACTTC.

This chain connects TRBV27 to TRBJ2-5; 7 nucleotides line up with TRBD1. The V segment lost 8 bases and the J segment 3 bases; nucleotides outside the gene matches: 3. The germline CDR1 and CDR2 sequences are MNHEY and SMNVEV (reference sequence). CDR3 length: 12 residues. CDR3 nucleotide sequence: TGTGCCAGCCAGGGGGTCGAAGAGACCCAGTACTTC. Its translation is CASQGVEETQYF.

The CDR3 DNA is TGTGCCAGCAGGGGAGGGGGACAGGGGCCCACAGATACGCAGTATTTT. This gives the protein CASRGGGQGPTDTQYF. The chain links TRBV5-4 to TRBJ2-3; 10 nucleotides align to TRBD1. This CDR3 spans 16 amino acids. V lost 5 bases to trimming and J lost 2 bases; unmatched junction nucleotides: 8. Germline V gene lookup returns CDR1 SGHNT and CDR2 YYREEE (reference sequence).

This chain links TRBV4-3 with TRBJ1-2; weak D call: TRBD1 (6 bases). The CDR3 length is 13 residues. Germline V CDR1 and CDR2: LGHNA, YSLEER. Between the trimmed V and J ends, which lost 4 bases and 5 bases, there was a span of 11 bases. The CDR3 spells CASSLGQQYGYTF. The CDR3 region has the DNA TGCGCCAGCAGCCTAGGACAGCAATATGGCTACACCTTC.

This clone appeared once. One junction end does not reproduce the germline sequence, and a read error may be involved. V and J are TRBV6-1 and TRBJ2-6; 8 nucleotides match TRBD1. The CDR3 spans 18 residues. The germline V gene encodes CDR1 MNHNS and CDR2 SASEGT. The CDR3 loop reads CASSQAQGTGSGANVLTF. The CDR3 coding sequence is TGTGCCAGCAGTCAAGCGCAGGGGACAGGCTCTGGGGCCAACGTCCTGACTTTC.

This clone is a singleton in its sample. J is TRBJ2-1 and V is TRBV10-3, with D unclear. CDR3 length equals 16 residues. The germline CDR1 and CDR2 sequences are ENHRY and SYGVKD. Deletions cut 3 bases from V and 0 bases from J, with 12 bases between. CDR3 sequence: CAISEGNAGSYNEQFF. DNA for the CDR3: TGTGCCATCAGTGAAGGAAACGCTGGCTCCTACAATGAGCAGTTCTTC.

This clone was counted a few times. The CDR3 is CASSILMGEETQYF. The CDR3, as DNA: TGTGCCAGTAGTATACTTATGGGGGAGGAGACCCAGTACTTC. This chain uses TRBV19 with TRBJ2-5; D possibly matches TRBD1 or TRBD2 (5 bases each). Germline loops: CDR1 LNHDA, CDR2 SQIVND (reference sequence). The CDR3 runs 14 residues. Trimming took 2 bases from V and 5 from J, leaving 12 bases between them.

The CDR3 DNA reads as TGTGCCAGCAGCGAGGAAGGTGCGTCCCTTTACAATGAGCAGTTCTTC. Translation: CASSEEGASLYNEQFF. The rearrangement joins TRBV5-6 to TRBJ2-1; no clear D. Trimming took 4 bases from V and 4 from J, leaving 18 bases between them. CDR3 length: 16 residues. In germline, CDR1 is SGHDT, CDR2 YYEEEE.

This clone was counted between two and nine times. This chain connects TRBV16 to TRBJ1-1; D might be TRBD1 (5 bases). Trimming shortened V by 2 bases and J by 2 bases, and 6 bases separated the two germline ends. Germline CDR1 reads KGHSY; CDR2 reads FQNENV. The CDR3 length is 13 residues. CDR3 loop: CASSQQGNTEAFF. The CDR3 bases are TGTGCCAGCAGCCAACAGGGAAACACTGAAGCTTTCTTT.